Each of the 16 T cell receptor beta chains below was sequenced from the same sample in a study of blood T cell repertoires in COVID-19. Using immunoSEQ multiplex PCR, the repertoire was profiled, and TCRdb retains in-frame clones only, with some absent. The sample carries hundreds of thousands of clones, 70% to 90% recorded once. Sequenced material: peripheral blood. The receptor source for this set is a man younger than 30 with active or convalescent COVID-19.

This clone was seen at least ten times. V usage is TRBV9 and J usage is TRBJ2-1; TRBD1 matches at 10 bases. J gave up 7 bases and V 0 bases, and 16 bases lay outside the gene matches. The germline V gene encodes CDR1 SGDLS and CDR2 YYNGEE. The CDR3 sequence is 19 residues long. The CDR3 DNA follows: TGTGCCAGCAGCGTAGTCGCGGGACAGGGGTTTCTTATGGGGAATGAGCAGTTCTTC. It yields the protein CASSVVAGQGFLMGNEQFF.

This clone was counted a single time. The CDR3 reads CASSGTSYEQYF. In nucleotides, the CDR3 is TGTGCCAGCAGCGGGACTAGCTACGAGCAGTACTTC. The chain has TRBV7-9 and TRBJ2-7; 8 bases agree with TRBD2. Trimming took 5 bases from V and 3 from J; bases not matched to a gene: 0. There are 12 residues in the CDR3. Germline V gene sequence: CDR1 SEHNR, CDR2 FQNEAQ (reference sequence).

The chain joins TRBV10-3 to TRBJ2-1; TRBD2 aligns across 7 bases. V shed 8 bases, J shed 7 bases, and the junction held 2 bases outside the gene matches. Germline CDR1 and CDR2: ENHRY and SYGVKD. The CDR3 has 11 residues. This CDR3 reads CAIGAGNEQFF. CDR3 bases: TGTGCCATCGGAGCGGGGAATGAGCAGTTCTTC.

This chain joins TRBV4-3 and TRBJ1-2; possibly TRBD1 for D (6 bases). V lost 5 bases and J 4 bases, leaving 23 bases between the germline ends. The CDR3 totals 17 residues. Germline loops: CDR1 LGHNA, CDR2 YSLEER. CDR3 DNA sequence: TGCGCCAGCAGCTCGAGGGTGGGACAACCTCACGGCTATGGCTACACCTTC. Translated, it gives CASSSRVGQPHGYGYTF.

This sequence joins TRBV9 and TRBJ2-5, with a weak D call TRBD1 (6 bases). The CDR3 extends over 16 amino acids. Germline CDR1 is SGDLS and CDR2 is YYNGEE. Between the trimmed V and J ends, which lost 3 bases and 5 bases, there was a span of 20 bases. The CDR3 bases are TGTGCCAGCAGCGGTCCCGCGGCAGGGGTAGATGAGACCCAGTACTTC. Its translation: CASSGPAAGVDETQYF.

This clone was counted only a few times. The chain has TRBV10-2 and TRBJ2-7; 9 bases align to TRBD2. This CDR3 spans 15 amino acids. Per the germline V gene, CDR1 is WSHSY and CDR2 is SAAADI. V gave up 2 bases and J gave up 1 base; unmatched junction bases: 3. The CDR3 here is CASSEIAGESYEQYF. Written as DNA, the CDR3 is TGCGCCAGCAGTGAGATAGCGGGGGAATCCTACGAGCAGTACTTC.

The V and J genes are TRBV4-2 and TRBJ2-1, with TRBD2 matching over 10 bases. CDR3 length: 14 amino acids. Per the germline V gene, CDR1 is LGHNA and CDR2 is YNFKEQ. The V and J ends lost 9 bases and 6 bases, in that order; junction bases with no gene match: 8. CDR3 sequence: CASTASGGRNEQFF. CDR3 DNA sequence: TGTGCCAGTACGGCTAGCGGGGGCCGCAATGAGCAGTTCTTC.

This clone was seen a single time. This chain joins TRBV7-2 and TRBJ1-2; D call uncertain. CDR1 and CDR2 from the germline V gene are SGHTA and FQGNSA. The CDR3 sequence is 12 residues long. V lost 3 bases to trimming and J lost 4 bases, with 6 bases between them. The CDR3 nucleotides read TGTGCCAGCAGCTTGAGGATCTATGGCTACACCTTC. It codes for CASSLRIYGYTF.

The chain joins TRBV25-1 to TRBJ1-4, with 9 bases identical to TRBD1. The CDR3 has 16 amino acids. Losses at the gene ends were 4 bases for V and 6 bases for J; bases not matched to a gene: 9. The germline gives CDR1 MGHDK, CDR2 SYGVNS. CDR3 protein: CASSASWDRVYEKLFF. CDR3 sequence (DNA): TGTGCCAGCAGTGCATCCTGGGACAGGGTTTATGAAAAACTGTTTTTT. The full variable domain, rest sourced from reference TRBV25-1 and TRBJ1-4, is EADIYQTPRYLVIGTGKKITLECSQTMGHDKMYWYQQDPGMELHLIHYSYGVNSTEKGDLSSESTVSRIRTEHFPLTLESARPSHTSQYLCASSASWDRVYEKLFFGSGTQLSVL.

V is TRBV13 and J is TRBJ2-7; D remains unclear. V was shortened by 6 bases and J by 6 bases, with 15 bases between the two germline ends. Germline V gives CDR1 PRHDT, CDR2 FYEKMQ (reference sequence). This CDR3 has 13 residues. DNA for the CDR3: TGTGCCAGCAGGTCCCAACTCCTCCCCGAGCAGTACTTC. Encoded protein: CASRSQLLPEQYF.

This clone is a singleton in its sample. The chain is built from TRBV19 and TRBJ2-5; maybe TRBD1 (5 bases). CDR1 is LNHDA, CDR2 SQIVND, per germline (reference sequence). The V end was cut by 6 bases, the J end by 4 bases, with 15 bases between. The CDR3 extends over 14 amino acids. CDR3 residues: CASSLGVMSETQYF. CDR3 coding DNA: TGTGCCAGTAGCCTAGGGGTTATGTCAGAGACCCAGTACTTC. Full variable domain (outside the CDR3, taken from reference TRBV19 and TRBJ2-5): DGGITQSPKYLFRKEGQNVTLSCEQNLNHDAMYWYRQDPGQGLRLIYYSQIVNDFQKGDIAEGYSVSREKKESFPLTVTSAQKNPTAFYLCASSLGVMSETQYFGPGTRLLVL.

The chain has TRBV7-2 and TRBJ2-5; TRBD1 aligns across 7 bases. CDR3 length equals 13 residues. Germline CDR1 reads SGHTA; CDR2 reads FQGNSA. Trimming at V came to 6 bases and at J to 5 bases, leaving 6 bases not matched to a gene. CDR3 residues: CASSSGTVETQYF. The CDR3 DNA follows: TGTGCCAGCAGTTCCGGGACAGTGGAGACCCAGTACTTC.

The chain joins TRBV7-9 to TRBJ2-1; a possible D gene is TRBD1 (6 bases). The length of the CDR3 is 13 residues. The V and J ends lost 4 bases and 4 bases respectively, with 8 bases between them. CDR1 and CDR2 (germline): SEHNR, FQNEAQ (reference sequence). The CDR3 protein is CASSSGQYNEQFF. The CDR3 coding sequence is TGTGCCAGCAGCTCGGGACAATACAATGAGCAGTTCTTC.

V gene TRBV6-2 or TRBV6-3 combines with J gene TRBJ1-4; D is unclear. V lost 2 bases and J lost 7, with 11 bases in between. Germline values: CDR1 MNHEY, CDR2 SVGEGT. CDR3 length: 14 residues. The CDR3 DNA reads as TGTGCCAGCAGTTACGCGGGCGCTGGTGAAAAACTGTTTTTT. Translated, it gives CASSYAGAGEKLFF.

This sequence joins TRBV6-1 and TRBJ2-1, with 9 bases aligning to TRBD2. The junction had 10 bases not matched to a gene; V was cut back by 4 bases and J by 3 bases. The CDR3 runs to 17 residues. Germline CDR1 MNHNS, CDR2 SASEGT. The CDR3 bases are TGTGCCAGCAGTGGCGGCGCGGGGGGGCCAAGCTACAATGAGCAGTTCTTC. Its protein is CASSGGAGGPSYNEQFF.

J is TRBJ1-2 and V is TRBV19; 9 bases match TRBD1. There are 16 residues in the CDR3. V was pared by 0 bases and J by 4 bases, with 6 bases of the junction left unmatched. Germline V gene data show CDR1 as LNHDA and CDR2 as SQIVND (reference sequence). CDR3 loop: CASSIDATGGIYGYTF. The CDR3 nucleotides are TGTGCCAGTAGTATAGATGCCACAGGGGGCATCTATGGCTACACCTTC.